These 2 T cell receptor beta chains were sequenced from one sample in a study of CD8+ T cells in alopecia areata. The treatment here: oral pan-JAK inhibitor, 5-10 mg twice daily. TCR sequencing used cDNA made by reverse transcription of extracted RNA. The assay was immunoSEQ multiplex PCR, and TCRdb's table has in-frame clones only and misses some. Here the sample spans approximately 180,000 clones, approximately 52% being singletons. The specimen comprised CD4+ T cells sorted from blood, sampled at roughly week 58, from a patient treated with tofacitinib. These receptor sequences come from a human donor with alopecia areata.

The CDR3 reads CASSEPHGYADTQYF. The CDR3 bases are TGTGCCAGCAGTGAACCTCACGGATACGCGGATACGCAGTATTTT. The rearrangement links TRBV2 to TRBJ2-3; D uncertain. The germline V and J ends were trimmed by 2 bases and 6 bases, with 15 bases remaining between them. Germline CDR1 and CDR2: SNHLY and FYNNEI. This CDR3 contains 15 residues. Based on the CDR3 plus reference TRBV2 and TRBJ2-3, the full variable domain is EPEVTQTPSHQVTQMGQEVILRCVPISNHLYFYWYRQILGQKVEFLVSFYNNEISEKSEIFDDQFSVERPDGSNFTLKIRSTKLEDSAMYFCASSEPHGYADTQYFGPGTRLTVL.

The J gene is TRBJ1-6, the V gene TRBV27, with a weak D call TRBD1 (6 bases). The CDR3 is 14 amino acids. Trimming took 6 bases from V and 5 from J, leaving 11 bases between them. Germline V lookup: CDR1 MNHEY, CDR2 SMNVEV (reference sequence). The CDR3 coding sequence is TGTGCCAGCAGCCTACGACAGGATAATTCACCCCTCCACTTT. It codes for CASSLRQDNSPLHF.